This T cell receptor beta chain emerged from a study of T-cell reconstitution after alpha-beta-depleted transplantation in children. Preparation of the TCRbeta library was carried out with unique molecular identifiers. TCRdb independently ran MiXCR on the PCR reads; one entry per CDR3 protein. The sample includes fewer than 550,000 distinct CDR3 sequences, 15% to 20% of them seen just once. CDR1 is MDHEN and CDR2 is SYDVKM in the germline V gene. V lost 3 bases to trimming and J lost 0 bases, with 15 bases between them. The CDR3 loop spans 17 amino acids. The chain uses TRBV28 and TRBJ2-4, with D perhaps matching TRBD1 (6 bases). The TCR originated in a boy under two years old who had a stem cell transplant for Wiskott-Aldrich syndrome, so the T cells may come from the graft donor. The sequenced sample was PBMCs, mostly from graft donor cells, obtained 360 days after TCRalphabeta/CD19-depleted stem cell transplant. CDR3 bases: TGTGCCAGCAGTTTCCGGGGACACCCTAGAGCCAAAAACATTCAGTACTTC. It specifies CASSFRGHPRAKNIQYF.